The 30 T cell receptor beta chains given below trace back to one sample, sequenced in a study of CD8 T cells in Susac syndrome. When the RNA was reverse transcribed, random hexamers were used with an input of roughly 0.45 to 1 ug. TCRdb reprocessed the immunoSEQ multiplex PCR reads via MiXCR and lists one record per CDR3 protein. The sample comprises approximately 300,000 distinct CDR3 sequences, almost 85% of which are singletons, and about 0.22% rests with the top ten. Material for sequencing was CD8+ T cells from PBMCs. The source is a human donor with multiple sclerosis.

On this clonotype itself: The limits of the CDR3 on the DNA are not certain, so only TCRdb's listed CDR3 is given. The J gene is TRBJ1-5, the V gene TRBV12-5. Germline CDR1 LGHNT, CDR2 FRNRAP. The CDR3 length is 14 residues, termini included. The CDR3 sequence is CASGLGTGNQPQHF.

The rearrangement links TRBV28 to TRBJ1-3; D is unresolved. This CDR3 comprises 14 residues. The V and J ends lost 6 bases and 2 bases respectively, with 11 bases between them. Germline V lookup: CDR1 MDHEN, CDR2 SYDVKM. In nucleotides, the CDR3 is TGTGCCAGCAGCGAGGGAGTAACTGGAAACACCATATATTTT. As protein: CASSEGVTGNTIYF.

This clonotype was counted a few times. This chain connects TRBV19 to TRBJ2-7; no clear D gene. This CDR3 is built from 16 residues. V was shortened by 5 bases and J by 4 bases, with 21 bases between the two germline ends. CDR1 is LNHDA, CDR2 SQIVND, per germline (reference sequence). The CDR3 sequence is CASSPTFGRISYEQYF. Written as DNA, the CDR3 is TGTGCCAGTAGTCCTACCTTTGGAAGGATCTCTTACGAGCAGTACTTC.

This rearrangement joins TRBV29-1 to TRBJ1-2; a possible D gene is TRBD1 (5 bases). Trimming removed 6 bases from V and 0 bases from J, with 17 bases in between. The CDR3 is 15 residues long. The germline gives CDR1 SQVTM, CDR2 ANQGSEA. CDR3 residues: CSVGGEGGSNYGYTF. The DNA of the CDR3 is TGCAGCGTCGGGGGGGAGGGCGGTTCTAACTATGGCTACACCTTC.

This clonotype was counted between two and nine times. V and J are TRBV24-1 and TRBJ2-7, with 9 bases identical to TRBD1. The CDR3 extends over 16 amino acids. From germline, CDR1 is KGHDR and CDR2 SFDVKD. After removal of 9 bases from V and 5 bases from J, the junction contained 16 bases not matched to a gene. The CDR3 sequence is CATGPGAGTGINEQYF. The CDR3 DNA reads TGTGCCACCGGACCGGGAGCCGGGACAGGGATTAACGAGCAGTACTTC.

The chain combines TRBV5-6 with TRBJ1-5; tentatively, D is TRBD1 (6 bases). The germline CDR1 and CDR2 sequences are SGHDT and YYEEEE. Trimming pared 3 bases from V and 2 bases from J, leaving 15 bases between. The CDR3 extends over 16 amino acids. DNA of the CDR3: TGTGCCAGCAGCTGGGGGGGCATCGTGGGCAATCAGCCCCAGCATTTT. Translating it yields CASSWGGIVGNQPQHF.

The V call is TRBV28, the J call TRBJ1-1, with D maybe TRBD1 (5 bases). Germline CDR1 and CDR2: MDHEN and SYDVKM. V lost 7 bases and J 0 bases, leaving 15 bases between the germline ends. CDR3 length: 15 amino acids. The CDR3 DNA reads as TGTGCCAGCACCACTTCGGGGGGTCTGAACACTGAAGCTTTCTTT. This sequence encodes CASTTSGGLNTEAFF.

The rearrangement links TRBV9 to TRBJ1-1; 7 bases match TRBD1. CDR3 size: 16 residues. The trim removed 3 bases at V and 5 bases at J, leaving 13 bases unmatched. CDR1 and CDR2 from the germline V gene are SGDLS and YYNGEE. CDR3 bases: TGTGCCAGCAGCGCGAAACGAGACAGGGCAAGTACTGAAGCTTTCTTT. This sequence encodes CASSAKRDRASTEAFF.

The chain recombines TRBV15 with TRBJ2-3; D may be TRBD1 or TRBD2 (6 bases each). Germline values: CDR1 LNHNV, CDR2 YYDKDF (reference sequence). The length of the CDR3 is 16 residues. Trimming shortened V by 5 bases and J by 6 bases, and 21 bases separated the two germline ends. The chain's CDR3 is CATSSEGRTAWDTQYF. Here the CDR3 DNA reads TGTGCCACCAGCTCAGAAGGGAGGACAGCATGGGATACGCAGTATTTT.

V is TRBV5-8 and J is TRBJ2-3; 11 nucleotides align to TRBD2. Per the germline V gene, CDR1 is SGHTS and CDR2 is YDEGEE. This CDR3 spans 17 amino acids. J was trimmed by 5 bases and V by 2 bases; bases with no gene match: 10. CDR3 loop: CASSFLTSGSVRDTQYF. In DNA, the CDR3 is TGTGCCAGCAGCTTTCTTACTAGCGGGAGTGTCAGAGATACGCAGTATTTT.

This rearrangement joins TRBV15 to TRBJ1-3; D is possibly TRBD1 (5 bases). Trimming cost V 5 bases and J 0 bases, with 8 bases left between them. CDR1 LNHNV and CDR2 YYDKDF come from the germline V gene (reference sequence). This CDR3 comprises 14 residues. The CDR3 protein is CATSGDHSGNTIYF. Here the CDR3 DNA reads TGTGCCACCAGCGGGGACCACTCTGGAAACACCATATATTTT.

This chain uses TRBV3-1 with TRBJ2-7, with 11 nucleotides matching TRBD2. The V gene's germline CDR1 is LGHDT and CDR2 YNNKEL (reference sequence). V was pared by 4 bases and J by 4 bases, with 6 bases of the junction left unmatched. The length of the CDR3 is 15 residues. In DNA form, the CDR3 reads TGTGCCAGCAGCCCCCCTAGCGGGAGGAAGTACGAGCAGTACTTC. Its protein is CASSPPSGRKYEQYF.

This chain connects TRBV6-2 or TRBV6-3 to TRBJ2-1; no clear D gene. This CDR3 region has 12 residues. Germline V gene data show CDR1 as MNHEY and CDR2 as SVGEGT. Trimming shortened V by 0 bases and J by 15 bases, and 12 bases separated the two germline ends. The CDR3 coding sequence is TGTGCCAGCAGTTACTCCCTGGAAGTTAGGTTCTTC. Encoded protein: CASSYSLEVRFF.

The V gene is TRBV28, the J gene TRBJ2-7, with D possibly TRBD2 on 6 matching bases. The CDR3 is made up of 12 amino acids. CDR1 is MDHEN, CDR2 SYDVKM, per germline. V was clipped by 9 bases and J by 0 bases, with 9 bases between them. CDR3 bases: TGTGCCAGTCGGGGACTCTCCTACGAGCAGTACTTC. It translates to CASRGLSYEQYF. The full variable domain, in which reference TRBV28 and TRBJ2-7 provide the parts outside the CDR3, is DVKVTQSSRYLVKRTGEKVFLECVQDMDHENMFWYRQDPGLGLRLIYFSYDVKMKEKGDIPEGYSVSREKKERFSLILESASTNQTSMYLCASRGLSYEQYFGPGTRLTVT.

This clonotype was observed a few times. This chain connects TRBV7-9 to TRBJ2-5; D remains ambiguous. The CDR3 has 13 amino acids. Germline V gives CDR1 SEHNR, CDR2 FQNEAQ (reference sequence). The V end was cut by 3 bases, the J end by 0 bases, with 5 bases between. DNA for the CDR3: TGTGCCAGCAGCTTCCCAAACCAAGAGACCCAGTACTTC. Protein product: CASSFPNQETQYF.

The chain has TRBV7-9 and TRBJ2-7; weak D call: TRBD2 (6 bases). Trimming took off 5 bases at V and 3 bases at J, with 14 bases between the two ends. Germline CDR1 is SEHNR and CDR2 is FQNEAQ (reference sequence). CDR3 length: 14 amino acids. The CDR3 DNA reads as TGTGCCAGCAGCCGTCGCGGGGAGGACTACGAGCAGTACTTC. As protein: CASSRRGEDYEQYF.

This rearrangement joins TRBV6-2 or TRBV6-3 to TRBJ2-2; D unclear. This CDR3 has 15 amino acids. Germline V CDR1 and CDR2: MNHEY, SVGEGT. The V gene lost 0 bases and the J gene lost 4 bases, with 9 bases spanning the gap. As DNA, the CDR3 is TGTGCCAGCAGTTACTCTCGGTCTCCCACCGGGGAGCTGTTTTTT. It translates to CASSYSRSPTGELFF.

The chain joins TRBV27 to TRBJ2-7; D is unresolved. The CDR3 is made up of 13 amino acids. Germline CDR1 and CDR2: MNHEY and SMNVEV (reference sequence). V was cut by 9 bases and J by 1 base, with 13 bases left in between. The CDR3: CASRKRQSYEQYF. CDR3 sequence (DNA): TGTGCCAGTCGAAAGAGGCAATCCTACGAGCAGTACTTC.

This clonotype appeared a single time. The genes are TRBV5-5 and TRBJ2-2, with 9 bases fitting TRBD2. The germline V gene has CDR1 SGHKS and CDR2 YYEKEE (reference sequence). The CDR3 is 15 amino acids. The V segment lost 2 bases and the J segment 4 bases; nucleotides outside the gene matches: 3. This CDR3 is CASSFSGSGTGELFF. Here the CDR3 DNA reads TGTGCCAGCAGCTTTAGCGGGAGCGGCACCGGGGAGCTGTTTTTT.

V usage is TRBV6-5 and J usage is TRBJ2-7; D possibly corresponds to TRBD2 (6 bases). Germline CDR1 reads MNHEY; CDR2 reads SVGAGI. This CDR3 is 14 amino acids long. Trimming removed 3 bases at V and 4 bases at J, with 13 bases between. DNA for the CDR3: TGTGCCAGCAGTTATATCGGGGGTAGTTACGAGCAGTACTTC. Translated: CASSYIGGSYEQYF.

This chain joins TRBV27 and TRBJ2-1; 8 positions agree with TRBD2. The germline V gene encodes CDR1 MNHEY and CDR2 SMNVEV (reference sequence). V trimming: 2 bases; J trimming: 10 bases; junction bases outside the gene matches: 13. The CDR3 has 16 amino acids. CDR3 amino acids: CASSLIGFGSSGEQFF. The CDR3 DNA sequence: TGTGCCAGCAGTTTAATAGGGTTCGGGTCTAGCGGGGAGCAGTTCTTC.

As DNA, the CDR3 is TGTGCCAGCAGTTTGTGGACTAGCGGGGCCCGAGGTGAGCAGTTCTTC. It encodes CASSLWTSGARGEQFF. This sequence joins TRBV28 and TRBJ2-1, with 12 bases identical to TRBD2. The CDR3 spans 16 residues. The junction had 9 bases not matched to a gene; V was cut back by 3 bases and J by 9 bases. Germline V CDR1 and CDR2: MDHEN, SYDVKM.

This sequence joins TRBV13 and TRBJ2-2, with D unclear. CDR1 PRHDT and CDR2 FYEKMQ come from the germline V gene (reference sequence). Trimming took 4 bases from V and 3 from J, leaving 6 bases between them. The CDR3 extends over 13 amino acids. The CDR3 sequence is CASSSLDTGELFF. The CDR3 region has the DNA TGTGCCAGCAGCTCCCTGGACACCGGGGAGCTGTTTTTT.

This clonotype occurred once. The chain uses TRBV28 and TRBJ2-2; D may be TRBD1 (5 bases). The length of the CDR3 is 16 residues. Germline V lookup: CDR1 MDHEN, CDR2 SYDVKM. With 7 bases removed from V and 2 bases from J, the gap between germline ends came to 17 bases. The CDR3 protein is CASKLMTVGNTGELFF. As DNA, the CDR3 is TGTGCCAGCAAATTAATGACAGTTGGAAACACCGGGGAGCTGTTTTTT.

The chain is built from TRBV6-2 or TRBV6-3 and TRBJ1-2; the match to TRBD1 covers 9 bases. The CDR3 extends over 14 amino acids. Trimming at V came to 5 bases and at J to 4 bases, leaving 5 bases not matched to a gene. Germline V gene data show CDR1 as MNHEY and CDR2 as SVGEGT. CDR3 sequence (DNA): TGTGCCAGCAGTACCGGGACAGGGACCTATGGCTACACCTTC. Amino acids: CASSTGTGTYGYTF.

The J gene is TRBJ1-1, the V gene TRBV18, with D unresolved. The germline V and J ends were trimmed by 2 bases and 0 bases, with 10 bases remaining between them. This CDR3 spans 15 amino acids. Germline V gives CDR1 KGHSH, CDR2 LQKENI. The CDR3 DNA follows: TGTGCCAGCTCACCAGTGGCAGAGATGAACACTGAAGCTTTCTTT. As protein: CASSPVAEMNTEAFF.

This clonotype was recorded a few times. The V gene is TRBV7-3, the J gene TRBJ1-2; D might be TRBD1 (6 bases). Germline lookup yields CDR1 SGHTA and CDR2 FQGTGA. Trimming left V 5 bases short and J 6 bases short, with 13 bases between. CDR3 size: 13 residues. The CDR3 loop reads CASSPTGMDGYTF. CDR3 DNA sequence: TGTGCCAGCAGCCCGACAGGTATGGATGGCTACACCTTC.

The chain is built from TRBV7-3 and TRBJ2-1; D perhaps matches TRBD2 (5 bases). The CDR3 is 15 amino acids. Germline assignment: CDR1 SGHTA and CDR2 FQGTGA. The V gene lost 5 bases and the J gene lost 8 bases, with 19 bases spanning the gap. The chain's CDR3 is CASSPHGGGYDEQFF. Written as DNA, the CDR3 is TGTGCCAGCAGCCCCCACGGAGGAGGATACGATGAGCAGTTCTTC.

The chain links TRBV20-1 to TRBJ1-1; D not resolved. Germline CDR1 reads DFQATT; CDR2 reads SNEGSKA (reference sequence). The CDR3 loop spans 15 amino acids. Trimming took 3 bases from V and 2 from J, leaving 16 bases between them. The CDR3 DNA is TGCAGTGCTAGTATTCTGCGTCAGAGAAACACTGAAGCTTTCTTT. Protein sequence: CSASILRQRNTEAFF.

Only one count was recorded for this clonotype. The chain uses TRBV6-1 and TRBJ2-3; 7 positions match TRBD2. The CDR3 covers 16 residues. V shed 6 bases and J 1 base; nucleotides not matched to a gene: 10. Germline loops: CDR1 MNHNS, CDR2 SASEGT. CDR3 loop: CASSPPGRGGTDTQYF. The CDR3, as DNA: TGTGCCAGCAGCCCACCGGGGAGGGGTGGCACAGATACGCAGTATTTT.